A single sample gave rise to the 2 T cell receptor beta chains below, sequenced in a study of blood T cell repertoires in COVID-19. Method: immunoSEQ multiplex PCR; TCRdb's copy keeps in-frame clones and lacks some. The sample records some 19,000 clones, roughly 80% being singletons. Sequenced input: peripheral blood. These receptors all stem from a man older than 75 with acute or convalescent COVID-19.

This chain joins TRBV2 and TRBJ2-5; D is undetermined. The CDR3 sequence is 13 residues long. Germline V CDR1 and CDR2: SNHLY, FYNNEI. V lost 4 bases and J 1 base, leaving 7 bases between the germline ends. The CDR3, as DNA: TGTGCCAGCAGTGTCAGACTCCAAGAGACCCAGTACTTC. Translated, it gives CASSVRLQETQYF.

This clone ranks as medium-sized (0.01 to 0.1%). The gene calls are TRBV5-1 and TRBJ2-7, with 9 positions matching TRBD1. The CDR3 runs to 15 residues. The ends lost 1 base at V and 1 base at J; junction bases unmatched: 3. From germline, CDR1 is SGHRS and CDR2 YFSETQ. The CDR3, as DNA: TGCGCCAGCAGCTTGACAGGGGGCACATCCTACGAGCAGTACTTC. Translated: CASSLTGGTSYEQYF.